The 25 T cell receptor beta chains in this list originate from one sample, sequenced in a study of cytomegalovirus exposure and HLA in healthy donors (dated by TCRdb to about 2017). Libraries were constructed by the immunoSEQ multiplex PCR assay. The multiplex PCR relied on a mix of 60 forward primers for TCR Vbeta segments and 13 reverse primers for TCR Jbeta segments. TCRdb took over this immuneACCESS table, retaining in-frame rearrangements with V and J assigned. Such tables are incomplete; in checked studies, under half of the missing clones stem from an unresolved V gene, and the remainder is unexplained. For this sample the table gives some 200,000 clones, of which just under 70% were detected only once. About 3% of the sample is in the top ten clones. Sequencing was carried out using PBMCs. The receptors here all came from a man aged 40-49 years in good health and CMV-seropositive.

The V and J genes are TRBV28 and TRBJ1-6, with D possibly TRBD1 on 5 matching bases. CDR3 length: 14 amino acids. Germline V gene lookup returns CDR1 MDHEN and CDR2 SYDVKM. The V end was cut by 3 bases, the J end by 13 bases, with 16 bases between. The CDR3 DNA is TGTGCCAGCAGTTTTCGGCAGGGCCGGTCCCCCCTCCACTTT. Encoded protein: CASSFRQGRSPLHF.

The CDR3: CASSPQGAGQPQHF. CDR3 coding DNA: TGTGCCAGCAGCCCGCAGGGGGCCGGTCAGCCCCAGCATTTT. The chain is built from TRBV7-6 and TRBJ1-5; TRBD1 agrees at 8 bases. This CDR3 has 14 residues. V trimming: 5 bases; J trimming: 6 bases; junction bases outside the gene matches: 6. CDR1 and CDR2 from the germline V gene are SGHVS and FNYEAQ.

The J gene is TRBJ1-1, the V gene TRBV25-1, with D perhaps TRBD1 (6 bases). The CDR3 loop spans 14 amino acids. Germline lookup yields CDR1 MGHDK and CDR2 SYGVNS. V gave up 2 bases and J gave up 0 bases, with 7 bases separating them. CDR3 residues: CASSEGQMNTEAFF. CDR3 coding DNA: TGTGCCAGCAGTGAAGGACAGATGAACACTGAAGCTTTCTTT.

This sequence joins TRBV7-8 and TRBJ2-3; TRBD1 aligns across 7 bases. Germline CDR1 and CDR2: SGHVS and FQNEAQ. The CDR3 loop spans 18 amino acids. V trimming: 0 bases; J trimming: 2 bases; junction bases outside the gene matches: 11. CDR3 sequence reads: CASSLAPRGQNPTDTQYF. The CDR3 DNA follows: TGTGCCAGCAGCTTAGCACCCAGGGGACAGAACCCCACAGATACGCAGTATTTT.

This chain uses TRBV4-1 with TRBJ1-6; D gene unclear. Trimming left V 0 bases short and J 5 bases short, with 11 bases between. This CDR3 has 16 residues. Germline CDR1 MGHRA, CDR2 YSYEKL. The CDR3 protein is CASSQDVARDNSPLHF. The CDR3 DNA sequence: TGCGCCAGCAGCCAAGATGTGGCGAGGGATAATTCACCCCTCCACTTT.

The chain uses TRBV10-2 and TRBJ1-4, with 8 bases aligning to TRBD1. The CDR3 is 13 residues long. Looked up from germline, CDR1 is WSHSY and CDR2 is SAAADI. V dropped 7 bases and J dropped 6; count of bases not matched to a gene: 4. The CDR3 spells CASTGGLHEKLFF. The DNA of the CDR3 is TGCGCCAGCACAGGGGGCCTCCATGAAAAACTGTTTTTT.

The rearrangement uses TRBV19 and TRBJ1-6; no clear D gene. Trimming removed 3 bases at V and 10 bases at J, with 7 bases between. CDR3 length: 12 residues. Germline V gene lookup returns CDR1 LNHDA and CDR2 SQIVND (reference sequence). CDR3 DNA: TGTGCCAGTAGTATTGAGGCCTCACCCCTCCACTTT. Its translation is CASSIEASPLHF.

This clone was seen a single time. The V call is TRBV10-3, the J call TRBJ2-2, with 9 bases that match TRBD1. The CDR3 runs to 15 residues. CDR1 ENHRY and CDR2 SYGVKD come from the germline V gene. V gave up 4 bases and J gave up 5 bases; unmatched junction bases: 5. The chain's CDR3 is CAISATGTGTGELFF. DNA of the CDR3: TGTGCCATCAGTGCGACCGGGACAGGGACCGGGGAGCTGTTTTTT.

This sequence joins TRBV7-3 and TRBJ2-2; 11 positions match TRBD2. V was pared by 5 bases and J by 1 base, with 9 bases of the junction left unmatched. Germline-derived CDR1 and CDR2 are SGHTA and FQGTGA. CDR3 length: 18 amino acids. This CDR3 is CASSISATSGVNTGELFF. For the CDR3, the DNA is TGTGCCAGCAGCATTAGTGCGACTAGCGGGGTGAACACCGGGGAGCTGTTTTTT.

This clone is a singleton in its sample. This chain uses TRBV11-2 with TRBJ2-3, with a weak D call TRBD2 (7 bases). Per germline, CDR1 SGHAT and CDR2 FQNNGV. CDR3 length: 17 amino acids. Trimming took 4 bases from V and 2 from J, leaving 19 bases between them. The CDR3 DNA reads TGTGCCAGCAGCTCTCGGGTTTCGGGGGGCCACACAGATACGCAGTATTTT. Translation gives CASSSRVSGGHTDTQYF.

This clone was observed a few times. The chain is built from TRBV7-9 and TRBJ1-5; a possible D gene is TRBD1 (6 bases). This CDR3 spans 13 amino acids. Trimming removed 5 bases from V and 5 bases from J, with 10 bases in between. The germline V gene has CDR1 SEHNR and CDR2 FQNEAQ (reference sequence). Here the CDR3 DNA reads TGTGCCAGCAGCCTAGGGGGGGATCAGCCCCAGCATTTT. Its translation is CASSLGGDQPQHF.

The chain uses TRBV4-1 and TRBJ1-4; D is perhaps TRBD1 (6 bases). The CDR3 sequence is 15 residues long. Germline CDR1 MGHRA, CDR2 YSYEKL. V was cut by 4 bases and J by 1 base, with 10 bases left in between. The CDR3 protein is CASSREGGTNEKLFF. CDR3 DNA sequence: TGCGCCAGCAGCCGAGAAGGGGGAACTAATGAAAAACTGTTTTTT.

This chain uses TRBV19 with TRBJ2-1; D is undetermined. Trimming pared 5 bases from V and 12 bases from J, leaving 17 bases between. The CDR3 loop spans 13 amino acids. CDR1 is LNHDA, CDR2 SQIVND, per germline (reference sequence). CDR3 DNA sequence: TGTGCCAGTAGTCCGGGTAGAGACCGTATGCAGTTCTTC. This gives the protein CASSPGRDRMQFF.

The gene calls are TRBV6-5 and TRBJ2-7, with D perhaps matching TRBD2 (6 bases). The CDR3 contains 14 residues. V was trimmed by 1 base and J by 7 bases, leaving 14 bases between them. Germline V lookup: CDR1 MNHEY, CDR2 SVGAGI. CDR3 sequence (DNA): TGTGCCAGCAGTTACTACCCAGCCCGGGGGGAGCAGTACTTC. It yields the protein CASSYYPARGEQYF.

This clone was seen a single time. The chain combines TRBV6-6 with TRBJ2-7; 9 nucleotides align to TRBD1. The CDR3 has 12 amino acids. V dropped 7 bases and J dropped 6; count of bases not matched to a gene: 4. Germline V gene lookup returns CDR1 MNHNY and CDR2 SVGAGI (reference sequence). The CDR3 DNA follows: TGTGCCAGCAACCGACAGGGGGGCGAGCAGTACTTC. This gives the protein CASNRQGGEQYF.

This clone was seen once. This chain links TRBV5-1 with TRBJ2-7; 7 positions agree with TRBD1. CDR3 length: 16 residues. CDR1 and CDR2 (germline): SGHRS, YFSETQ. Germline trimming cut 0 bases from V and 3 bases from J; bases unmatched to any gene: 9. Here the CDR3 reads CASSLGRVQGFYEQYF. In DNA, the CDR3 is TGCGCCAGCAGCTTGGGTCGGGTACAGGGGTTCTACGAGCAGTACTTC.

This sequence joins TRBV2 and TRBJ2-5; 7 nucleotides line up with TRBD1. V was clipped by 6 bases and J by 1 base; unmatched bases: 5. The CDR3 is 14 amino acids. Germline V lookup: CDR1 SNHLY, CDR2 FYNNEI. In DNA, the CDR3 is TGTGCCAGCAGGGGGGCAGGGGGCCAAGAGACCCAGTACTTC. Protein product: CASRGAGGQETQYF.

The chain joins TRBV4-2 to TRBJ2-3, with TRBD2 matching 15 bases. Trimming removed 4 bases from V and 1 base from J; junction bases left unmatched: 3. CDR1 is LGHNA and CDR2 is YNFKEQ in the germline V gene. The CDR3 is 17 residues long. The CDR3 here is CASSPWTSGGGTDTQYF. CDR3 bases: TGTGCCAGCAGCCCATGGACTAGCGGGGGGGGCACAGATACGCAGTATTTT.

This sequence joins TRBV18 and TRBJ2-6; 7 positions agree with TRBD1. Germline values: CDR1 KGHSH, CDR2 LQKENI. V was clipped by 6 bases and J by 4 bases; unmatched bases: 12. The CDR3 totals 17 residues. The CDR3 region has the DNA TGTGCCAGCTCCCTCGGACAGGCGGAGGCAGGGGCCAACGTCCTGACTTTC. It codes for CASSLGQAEAGANVLTF.

J is TRBJ1-4 and V is TRBV7-2, with TRBD1 as a possible D gene (6 bases). Per germline, CDR1 SGHTA and CDR2 FQGNSA. Trimming removed 2 bases at V and 3 bases at J, with 10 bases between. The CDR3 covers 15 residues. The chain's CDR3 is CASSLIRTANEKLFF. CDR3 in DNA: TGTGCCAGCAGCTTAATCAGGACAGCTAATGAAAAACTGTTTTTT.

The chain uses TRBV2 and TRBJ2-2; 8 positions agree with TRBD1. This CDR3 is built from 15 residues. V gave up 4 bases and J gave up 5 bases; unmatched junction bases: 6. CDR1 is SNHLY and CDR2 is FYNNEI in the germline V gene. This CDR3 is CASSGGNRGTGELFF. The DNA of the CDR3 is TGTGCCAGCAGTGGGGGGAACAGGGGGACCGGGGAGCTGTTTTTT. Together with reference TRBV2 and TRBJ2-2, the CDR3 gives the full variable domain: EPEVTQTPSHQVTQMGQEVILRCVPISNHLYFYWYRQILGQKVEFLVSFYNNEISEKSEIFDDQFSVERPDGSNFTLKIRSTKLEDSAMYFCASSGGNRGTGELFFGEGSRLTVL.

The chain couples TRBV18 to TRBJ2-7; 9 nucleotides line up with TRBD2. Germline V gives CDR1 KGHSH, CDR2 LQKENI. Trimming at V came to 2 bases and at J to 0 bases, leaving 2 bases not matched to a gene. The CDR3 runs 15 residues. CDR3 DNA: TGTGCCAGCTCACCAAGCGGGGGGAGCTCCTACGAGCAGTACTTC. Translated, it gives CASSPSGGSSYEQYF.

The chain joins TRBV7-2 to TRBJ2-3, with TRBD2 matching over 10 bases. The CDR3 runs to 17 residues. J lost 4 bases, V lost 6 bases, and 13 bases had no gene match. The germline gives CDR1 SGHTA, CDR2 FQGNSA. The CDR3 spells CASSSRRQAGGSDTQYF. CDR3 sequence (DNA): TGTGCCAGCAGTTCCCGCCGGCAAGCGGGGGGGTCAGATACGCAGTATTTT.

J is TRBJ2-2 and V is TRBV7-9; D is undetermined. Trimming shortened V by 8 bases and J by 4 bases, and 17 bases separated the two germline ends. This CDR3 is 15 amino acids long. From germline, CDR1 is SEHNR and CDR2 FQNEAQ (reference sequence). In DNA form, the CDR3 reads TGTGCCAGCGAGTTCAGTGGATCGGGCACCGGGGAGCTGTTTTTT. Its translation: CASEFSGSGTGELFF.

This clone occurred a few times. This chain links TRBV7-6 with TRBJ2-1, with a weak D call TRBD1 (6 bases). The CDR3 spans 15 residues. The germline V gene encodes CDR1 SGHVS and CDR2 FNYEAQ. V lost 3 bases to trimming and J lost 8 bases, with 17 bases between them. CDR3 in amino acids: CASSLDPRDTDEQFF. The CDR3 DNA reads as TGTGCCAGCAGCTTGGATCCCCGGGACACTGATGAGCAGTTCTTC.